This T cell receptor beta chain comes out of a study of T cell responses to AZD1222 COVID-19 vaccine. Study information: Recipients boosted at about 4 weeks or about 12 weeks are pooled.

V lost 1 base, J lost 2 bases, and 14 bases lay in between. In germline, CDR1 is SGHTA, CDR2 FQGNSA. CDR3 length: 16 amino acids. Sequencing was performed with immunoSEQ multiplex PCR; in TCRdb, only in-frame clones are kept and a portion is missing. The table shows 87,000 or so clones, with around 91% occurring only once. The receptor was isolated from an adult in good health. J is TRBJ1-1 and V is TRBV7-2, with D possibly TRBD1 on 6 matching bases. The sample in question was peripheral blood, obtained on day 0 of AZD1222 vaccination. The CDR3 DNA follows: TGTGCCAGCAGCTTAGTTGGGGGCCCCTCTAACACTGAAGCTTTCTTT. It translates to CASSLVGGPSNTEAFF.